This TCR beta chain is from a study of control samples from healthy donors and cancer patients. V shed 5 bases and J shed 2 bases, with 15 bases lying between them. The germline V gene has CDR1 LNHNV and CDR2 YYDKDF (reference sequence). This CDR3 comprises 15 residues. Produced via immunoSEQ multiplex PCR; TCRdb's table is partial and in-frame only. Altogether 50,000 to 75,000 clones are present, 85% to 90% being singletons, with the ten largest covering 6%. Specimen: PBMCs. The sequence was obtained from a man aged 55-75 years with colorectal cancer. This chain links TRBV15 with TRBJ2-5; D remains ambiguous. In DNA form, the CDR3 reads TGTGCCACCAGCCCCTACGGGCAGTATCAAGAGACCCAGTACTTC. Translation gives CATSPYGQYQETQYF.